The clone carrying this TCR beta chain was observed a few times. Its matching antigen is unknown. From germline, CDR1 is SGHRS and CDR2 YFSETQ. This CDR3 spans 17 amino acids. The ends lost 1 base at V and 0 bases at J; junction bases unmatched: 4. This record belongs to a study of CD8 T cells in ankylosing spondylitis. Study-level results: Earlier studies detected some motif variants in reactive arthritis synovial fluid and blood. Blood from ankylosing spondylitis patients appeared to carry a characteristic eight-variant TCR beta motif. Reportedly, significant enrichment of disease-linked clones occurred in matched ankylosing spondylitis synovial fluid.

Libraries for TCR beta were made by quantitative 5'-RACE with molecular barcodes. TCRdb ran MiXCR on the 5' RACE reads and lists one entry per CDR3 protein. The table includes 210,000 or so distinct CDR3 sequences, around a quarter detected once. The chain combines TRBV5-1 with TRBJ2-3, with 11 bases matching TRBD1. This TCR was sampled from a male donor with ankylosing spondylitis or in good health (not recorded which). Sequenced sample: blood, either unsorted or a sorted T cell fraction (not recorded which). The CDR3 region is CASSLLGQGVSTDTQYF. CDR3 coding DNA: TGCGCCAGCAGCTTGCTGGGACAGGGGGTTAGCACAGATACGCAGTATTTT.